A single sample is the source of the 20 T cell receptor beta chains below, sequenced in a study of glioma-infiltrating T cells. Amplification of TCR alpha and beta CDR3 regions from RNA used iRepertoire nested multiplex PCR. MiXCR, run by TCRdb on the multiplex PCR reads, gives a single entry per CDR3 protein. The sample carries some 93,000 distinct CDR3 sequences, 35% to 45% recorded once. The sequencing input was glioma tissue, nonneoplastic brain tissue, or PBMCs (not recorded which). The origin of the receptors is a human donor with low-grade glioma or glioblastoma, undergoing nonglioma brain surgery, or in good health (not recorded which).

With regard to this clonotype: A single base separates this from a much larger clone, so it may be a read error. The CDR3 DNA reads TGTGCCAGTAGTGCCCTACCTCCTAGCGGGGGAGATGCGCAGTATTTT. Translation: CASSALPPSGGDAQYF. The chain carries TRBV19 and TRBJ2-3; 10 bases are shared with TRBD2. Per the germline V gene, CDR1 is LNHDA and CDR2 is SQIVND (reference sequence). The CDR3 is 16 residues long.

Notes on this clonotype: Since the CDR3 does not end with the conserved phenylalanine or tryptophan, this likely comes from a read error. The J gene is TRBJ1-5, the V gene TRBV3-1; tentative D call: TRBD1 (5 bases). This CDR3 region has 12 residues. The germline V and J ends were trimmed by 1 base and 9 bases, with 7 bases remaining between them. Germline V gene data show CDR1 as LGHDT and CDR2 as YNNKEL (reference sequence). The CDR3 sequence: CASSQVGRPQHS. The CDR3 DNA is TGTGCCAGCAGCCAAGTGGGACGGCCCCAGCATTCT.

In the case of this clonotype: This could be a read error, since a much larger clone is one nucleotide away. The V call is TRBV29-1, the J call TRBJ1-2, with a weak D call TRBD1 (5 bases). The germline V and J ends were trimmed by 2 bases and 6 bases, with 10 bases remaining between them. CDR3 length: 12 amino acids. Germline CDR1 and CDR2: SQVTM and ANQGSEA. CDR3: CSVENRNHGYTF. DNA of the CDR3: TGCAGCGTTGAAAACAGGAACCATGGCTACACCTTC.

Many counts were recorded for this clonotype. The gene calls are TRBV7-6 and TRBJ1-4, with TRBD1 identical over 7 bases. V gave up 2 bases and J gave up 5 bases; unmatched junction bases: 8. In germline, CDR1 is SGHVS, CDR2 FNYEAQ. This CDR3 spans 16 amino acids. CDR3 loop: CASSLRQGRGNEKLFF. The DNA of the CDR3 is TGTGCCAGCAGCTTACGACAGGGTAGGGGAAATGAAAAACTGTTTTTT.

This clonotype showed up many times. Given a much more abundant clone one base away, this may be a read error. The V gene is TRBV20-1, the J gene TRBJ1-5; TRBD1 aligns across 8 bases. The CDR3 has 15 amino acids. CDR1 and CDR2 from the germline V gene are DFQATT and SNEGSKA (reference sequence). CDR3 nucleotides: TGCAGTGCTAGAGAGTGGAGGACAGGGAGTCAGCCCCAGCGTTTT. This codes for CSAREWRTGSQPQRF.

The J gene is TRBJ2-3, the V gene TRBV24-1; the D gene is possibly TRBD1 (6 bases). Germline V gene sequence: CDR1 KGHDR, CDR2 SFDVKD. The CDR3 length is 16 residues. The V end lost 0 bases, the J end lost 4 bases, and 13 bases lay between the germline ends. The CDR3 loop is CATSDLSGASSDTQYF. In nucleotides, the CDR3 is TGTGCCACCAGTGATTTGTCAGGGGCCTCTTCAGATACGCAGTATTTT.

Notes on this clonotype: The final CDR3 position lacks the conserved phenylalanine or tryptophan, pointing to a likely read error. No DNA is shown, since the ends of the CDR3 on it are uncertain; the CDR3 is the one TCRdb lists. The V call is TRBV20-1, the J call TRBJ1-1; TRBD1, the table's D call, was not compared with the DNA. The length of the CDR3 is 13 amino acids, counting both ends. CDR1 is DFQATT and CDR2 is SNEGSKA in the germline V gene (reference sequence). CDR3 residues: CSASSPGGTEVFL.

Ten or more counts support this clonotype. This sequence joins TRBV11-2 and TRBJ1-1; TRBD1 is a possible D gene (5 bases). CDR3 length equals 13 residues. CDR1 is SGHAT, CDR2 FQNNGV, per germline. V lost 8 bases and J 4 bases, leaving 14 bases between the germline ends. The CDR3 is CASGAAFGTEAFF. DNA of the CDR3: TGTGCCAGCGGGGCGGCCTTTGGCACTGAAGCTTTCTTT.

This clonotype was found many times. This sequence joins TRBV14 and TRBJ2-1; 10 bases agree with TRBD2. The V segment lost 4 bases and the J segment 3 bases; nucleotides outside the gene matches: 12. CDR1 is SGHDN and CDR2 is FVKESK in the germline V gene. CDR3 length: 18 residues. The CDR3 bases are TGTGCCAGCAGCCCAGAAGGACTAGCGGAGCACCACTACAATGAGCAGTTCTTC. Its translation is CASSPEGLAEHHYNEQFF.

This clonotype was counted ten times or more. The CDR3: CASSQDRSNQPQHF. The CDR3 nucleotides are TGTGCCAGCAGCCAAGACAGGAGCAATCAGCCCCAGCATTTT. The gene calls are TRBV11-2 and TRBJ1-5; D is possibly TRBD1 (6 bases). V was shortened by 5 bases and J by 1 base, with 9 bases between the two germline ends. This CDR3 region has 14 residues. Looked up from germline, CDR1 is SGHAT and CDR2 is FQNNGV.

The DNA for the CDR3 is TGTGCCAGCAGACAAACAGGGATGTGTGAGACCCAGTTCTTC. This translates into CASRQTGMCETQFF. The chain uses TRBV11-2 and TRBJ2-1; a weak D match, TRBD1 (6 bases). This CDR3 region has 14 residues. Germline lookup yields CDR1 SGHAT and CDR2 FQNNGV. Trimming cost V 6 bases and J 13 bases, with 22 bases left between them.

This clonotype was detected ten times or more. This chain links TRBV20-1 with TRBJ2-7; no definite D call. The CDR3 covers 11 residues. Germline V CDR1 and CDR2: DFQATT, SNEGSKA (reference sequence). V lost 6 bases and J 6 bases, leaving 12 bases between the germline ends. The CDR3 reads CSANMVGEQYF. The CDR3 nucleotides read TGCAGTGCCAACATGGTGGGCGAGCAGTACTTC.

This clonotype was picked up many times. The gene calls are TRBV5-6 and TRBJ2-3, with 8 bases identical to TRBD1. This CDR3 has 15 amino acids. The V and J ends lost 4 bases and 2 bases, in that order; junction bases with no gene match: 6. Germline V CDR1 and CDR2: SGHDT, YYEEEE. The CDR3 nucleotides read TGTGCCAGCAGCGTCCGGACAGGGAACACAGATACGCAGTATTTT. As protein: CASSVRTGNTDTQYF.

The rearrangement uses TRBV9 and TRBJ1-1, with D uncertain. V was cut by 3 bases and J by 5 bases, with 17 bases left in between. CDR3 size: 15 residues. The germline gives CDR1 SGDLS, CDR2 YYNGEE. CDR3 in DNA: TGTGCCAGCAGCGCCGTAAATCCGGCCAATACTGAAGCTTTCTTT. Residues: CASSAVNPANTEAFF.

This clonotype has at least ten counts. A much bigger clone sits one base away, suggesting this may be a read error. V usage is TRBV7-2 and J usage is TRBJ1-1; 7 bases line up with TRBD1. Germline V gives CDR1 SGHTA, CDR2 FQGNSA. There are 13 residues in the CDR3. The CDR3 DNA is TGTGCCGGCAGCTGGGACAGCAACACTGAAGCTTTCTTT. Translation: CAGSWDSNTEAFF.

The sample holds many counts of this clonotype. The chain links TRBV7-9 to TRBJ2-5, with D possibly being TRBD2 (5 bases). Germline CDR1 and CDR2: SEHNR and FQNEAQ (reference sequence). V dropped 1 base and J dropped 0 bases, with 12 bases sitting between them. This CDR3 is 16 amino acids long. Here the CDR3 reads CASSLDSGIYQETQYF. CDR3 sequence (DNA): TGTGCCAGCAGCTTAGATTCGGGGATTTACCAAGAGACCCAGTACTTC.

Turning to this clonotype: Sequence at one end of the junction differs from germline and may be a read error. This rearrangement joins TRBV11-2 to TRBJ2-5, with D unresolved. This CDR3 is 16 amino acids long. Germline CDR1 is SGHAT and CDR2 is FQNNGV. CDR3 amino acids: CAGSSGPSQITETQYF. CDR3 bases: TGTGCCGGCAGCTCCGGGCCAAGCCAAATAACAGAGACCCAGTACTTC. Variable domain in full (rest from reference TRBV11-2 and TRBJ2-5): EAGVAQSPRYKIIEKRQSVAFWCNPISGHATLYWYQQILGQGPKLLIQFQNNGVVDDSQLPKDRFSAERLKGVDSTLKIQPAKLEDSAVYLCAGSSGPSQITETQYFGPGTRLLVL.

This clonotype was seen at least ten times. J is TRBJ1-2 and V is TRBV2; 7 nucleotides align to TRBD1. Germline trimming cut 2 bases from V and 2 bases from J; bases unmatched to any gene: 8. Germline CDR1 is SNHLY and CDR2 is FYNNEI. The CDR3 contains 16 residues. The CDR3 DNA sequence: TGTGCCAGCAGTGAATGGGGGACAGTTCGGAACTATGGCTACACCTTC. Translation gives CASSEWGTVRNYGYTF.

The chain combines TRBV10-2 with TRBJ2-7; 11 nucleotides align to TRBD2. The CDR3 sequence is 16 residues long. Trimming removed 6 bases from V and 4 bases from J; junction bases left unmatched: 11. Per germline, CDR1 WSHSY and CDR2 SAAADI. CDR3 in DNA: TGCGCCAGCAGGTCCGGGACTAGCGGCTCCCCGTACGAGCAGTACTTC. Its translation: CASRSGTSGSPYEQYF.

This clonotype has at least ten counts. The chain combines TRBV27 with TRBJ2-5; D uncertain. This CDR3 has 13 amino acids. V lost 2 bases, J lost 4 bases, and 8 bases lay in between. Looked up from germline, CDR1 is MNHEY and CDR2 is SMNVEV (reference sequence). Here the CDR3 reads CASSLIGPETQYF. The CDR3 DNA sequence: TGTGCCAGCAGTTTAATCGGGCCAGAGACCCAGTACTTC.